This T cell receptor (beta chain) is from a study of cytomegalovirus exposure and HLA in healthy donors. Study-wide results and limits: Some V segments (TRBV6-2 and TRBV6-3 among them) were excluded as indistinguishable. Within an earlier analysis, most TCR beta V segments proved productive either about 87% or about 30% of the time. Sequencing had likely introduced a cluster of highly shared sequence variants as an artifact. HLA allele associations emerged for 17,000 or so TCR beta sequences in a later analysis, at 0.05 false discovery rate.

As to this clone: Its target is not known.

With 60 Vbeta and 13 Jbeta primers, the PCR was carried out. The protocol was immunoSEQ multiplex PCR, while the TCRdb copy is restricted to in-frame clones and leaves out a portion. With over 65,000 clones in the sample, the ten largest clones hold 1.1%. Trimming removed 8 bases at V and 0 bases at J, with 19 bases between. Per germline, CDR1 MGHRA and CDR2 YSYEKL. This CDR3 spans 16 amino acids. The specimen was PBMCs. The chain joins TRBV4-1 to TRBJ1-1; no clear D. The TCR was taken from a woman in her 30s in good health and CMV-seronegative. The CDR3 DNA reads TGCGCCAGCCGAGCTGGCGGAATTGGAATGAACACTGAAGCTTTCTTT. Protein product: CASRAGGIGMNTEAFF.